This TCR beta chain was captured in a study of OX40 agonist ivuxolimab in advanced cancers. About the full investigation: Ivuxolimab, which targeted the costimulatory receptor OX40 (CD134), was an agonistic, fully human IgG2 monoclonal antibody. A male proportion of approximately 83% and a mean age of 60 years, ranging from about 23 to 79, were recorded for the dose-escalation cohort. The point of sequencing TCRbeta in the periphery was to test whether ivuxolimab changed TCR sequence diversity and drove clonal T-cell expansion. Intravenous ivuxolimab was administered to patients every 2 weeks at six dose levels: 0.01, 0.1, 0.3, 1.5, 3 and 10 mg/kg. Three dose-escalation patients achieved partial responses, one with hepatocellular carcinoma and two with cutaneous melanoma. The monotherapy dose-escalation portion (N ≈ 52 patients) of the phase I ivuxolimab trial is reported in the paper. Patients were allowed to have had prior anti-PD-1, anti-PD-L1 or anti-CTLA-4 therapy, and about 40% of the dose-escalation patients had been treated with checkpoint inhibitors. Of the approximately 50 dose-escalation patients, hepatocellular carcinoma was present in around 20, melanoma in some 15, renal cell carcinoma in 9 and head and neck cancer in 9.

On this clone: Its specific antigen is unknown. No base qualities exist here, and no much larger clone lies one base off it.

The trial excluded patients who had a history of autoimmune disease or were on systemic immunosuppression. Peripheral blood for TCR sequencing was drawn from every dose cohort at baseline, at cycle 4 day 1 and at cycle 7 day 1. The samples were drawn from a first-in-human, open-label, multicenter phase I dose-escalation trial of ivuxolimab. Adults with locally advanced or metastatic head and neck squamous cell, hepatocellular, melanoma or renal cell carcinoma were enrolled in the trial. Before TCR sequencing, CD4+ T cells and CD8+ T cells from peripheral blood were sorted into separate populations. Study-level results and caveats: After ivuxolimab, more expanded clones were found on average in CD8+ T cells than in CD4+ T cells. In the 0.1-3.0 mg/kg groups, partial responders were among the patients with the lowest normalized peripheral clonal expansion, particularly in CD8+ T cells. Low levels of normalized T-cell clonal expansion were also shown by some nonresponding patients. Clonal expansion of both CD4+ and CD8+ blood T cells was observed from baseline to week 6 at doses 0.1 to 3.0 mg/kg. The antigen specificity of the clonally expanded peripheral T cells was not determined.

Genomic DNA was isolated from the sorted cells so that the TCRbeta CDR3 region could be sequenced. The immunoSEQ Assay was used for sequencing of TCRbeta CDR3 regions. Entries here come from immuneACCESS through TCRdb and include only in-frame sequences with V and J called. Some clones fail to appear in such tables; in the studies checked, an unresolved V gene covers under half of the shortfall, and the cause of the remainder is unknown. Across this sample there are around 65,000 clones, with nearly 90% seen only once. Clones ranked in the top ten supply about 11% of the sample. There are 17 amino acids in the CDR3, from cysteine to phenylalanine inclusive. Only the CDR3 portion is preserved as DNA: 51 bases, with reading frame beginning at the first base. Based on the germline V gene, the CDR1 and CDR2 sequences are LGHNA and YSLEER. Trimming accounts for 0 bases at V and 2 bases at J, while the number of junction bases matched to no gene is 8.

This clonotype was sampled from an adult with an advanced solid tumor such as melanoma, head and neck, liver or kidney cancer. Sequenced material: CD4+ or CD8+ T cells sorted from blood, taken in a trial of the OX40 agonist ivuxolimab. The chain uses TRBV4-3 and TRBJ2-7, with TRBD2 matching 9 junction bases. Here is the DNA: TGCGCCAGCAGCCAAGATTTCGGCGGGAGGGAAACCTACGAGCAGTACTTC. Its protein is CASSQDFGGRETYEQYF.